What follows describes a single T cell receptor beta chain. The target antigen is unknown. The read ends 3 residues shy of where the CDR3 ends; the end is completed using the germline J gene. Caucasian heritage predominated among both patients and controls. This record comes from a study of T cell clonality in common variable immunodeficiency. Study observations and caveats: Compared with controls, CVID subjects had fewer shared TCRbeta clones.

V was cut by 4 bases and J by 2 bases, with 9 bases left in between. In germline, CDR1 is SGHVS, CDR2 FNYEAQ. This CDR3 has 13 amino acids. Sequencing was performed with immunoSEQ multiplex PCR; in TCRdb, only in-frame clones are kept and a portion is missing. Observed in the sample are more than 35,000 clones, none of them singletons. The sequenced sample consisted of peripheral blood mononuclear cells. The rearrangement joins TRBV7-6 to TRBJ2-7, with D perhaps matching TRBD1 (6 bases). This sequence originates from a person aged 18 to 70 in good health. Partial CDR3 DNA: TGTGCCAGCAGCTCTCGGACAGCCTACGAG. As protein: CASSSRTAYE. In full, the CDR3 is CASSSRTAYEQYF.